These 29 T cell receptor beta chains were sequenced from one sample in a study of cytomegalovirus exposure and HLA in healthy donors. PCR amplification relied on 60 Vbeta primers (plus 13 Jbeta primers). Method: immunoSEQ multiplex PCR; TCRdb's copy keeps in-frame clones and lacks some. The sample carries about 140,000 clones, around 80% recorded once. Sequencing was carried out using PBMCs. Receptors were obtained from a female donor in good health and CMV-seronegative.

The chain carries TRBV11-2 and TRBJ2-7, with TRBD1 matching 8 bases. V shed 4 bases and J 6 bases; nucleotides not matched to a gene: 11. CDR1 is SGHAT and CDR2 is FQNNGV in the germline V gene. This CDR3 is 15 amino acids long. For the CDR3, the DNA is TGTGCCAGCAGCTCAAGACAGGGGAAAATACCCGAGCAGTACTTC. Translating it yields CASSSRQGKIPEQYF.

The chain employs TRBV4-2 and TRBJ2-1; 12 nucleotides agree with TRBD2. Germline-derived CDR1 and CDR2 are LGHNA and YNFKEQ. V was pared by 5 bases and J by 4 bases, with 6 bases of the junction left unmatched. This CDR3 region has 16 residues. The CDR3, as DNA: TGTGCCAGCAGCGAGAGACTAGCGGGGGCTTACAATGAGCAGTTCTTC. It specifies CASSERLAGAYNEQFF.

This chain uses TRBV29-1 with TRBJ1-2; 8 bases are shared with TRBD1. The CDR3 loop spans 11 amino acids. Germline CDR1 and CDR2: SQVTM and ANQGSEA. V lost 8 bases and J lost 5; bases outside the gene matches: 4. The CDR3 reads CSYRTGYGYTF. As DNA, the CDR3 is TGCAGCTACCGGACAGGGTATGGCTACACCTTC.

The V gene is TRBV7-2, the J gene TRBJ2-5, with D maybe TRBD2 (5 bases). The DNA end lines up better with TRBJ2-7; the J call may be wrong. CDR3 length: 15 residues. Germline lookup yields CDR1 SGHTA and CDR2 FQGNSA. The CDR3 nucleotides are TGTGCCAGCAGCTTAGCCAGCGGCCACACCTACGAGCAGTACTTC. Amino acid sequence: CASSLASGHTYEQYF.

The CDR3 reads CAISPRTGKSYNEQFF. The CDR3 DNA follows: TGTGCCATCAGTCCCCGGACAGGGAAATCCTACAATGAGCAGTTCTTC. The gene calls are TRBV10-3 and TRBJ2-1; 8 positions match TRBD1. V dropped 5 bases and J dropped 1; count of bases not matched to a gene: 7. Looked up from germline, CDR1 is ENHRY and CDR2 is SYGVKD. The CDR3 sequence is 16 residues long.

The gene calls are TRBV19 and TRBJ2-4; 8 bases are shared with TRBD1. The CDR3 has 15 residues. V dropped 7 bases and J dropped 6; count of bases not matched to a gene: 11. In germline, CDR1 is LNHDA, CDR2 SQIVND (reference sequence). The CDR3 nucleotides are TGTGCCAGTAATCCTAGAGGGACAGGCGGAAACATTCAGTACTTC. Its protein product is CASNPRGTGGNIQYF.

The chain has TRBV29-1 and TRBJ2-2; 7 bases line up with TRBD2. V gave up 6 bases and J gave up 6 bases; unmatched junction bases: 13. Looked up from germline, CDR1 is SQVTM and CDR2 is ANQGSEA. The CDR3 consists of 15 residues. CDR3 DNA sequence: TGCAGCGTCCACCCGGGGAGGGGTCGGCCCGGGGAGCTGTTTTTT. Translated: CSVHPGRGRPGELFF.

The rearrangement links TRBV7-2 to TRBJ2-3; 10 bases agree with TRBD1. The trim removed 3 bases at V and 1 base at J, leaving 1 base unmatched. Germline V lookup: CDR1 SGHTA, CDR2 FQGNSA. The length of the CDR3 is 15 residues. This CDR3 is CASSFDRGRTDTQYF. The CDR3 DNA sequence: TGTGCCAGCAGCTTCGACAGGGGGCGCACAGATACGCAGTATTTT.

This clone was recorded once. The rearrangement links TRBV5-1 to TRBJ2-3, with 10 bases that match TRBD2. Germline V lookup: CDR1 SGHRS, CDR2 YFSETQ. The CDR3 covers 16 residues. V was clipped by 0 bases and J by 4 bases; unmatched bases: 5. DNA for the CDR3: TGCGCCAGCAGCTTGGTGGCTAGCGGGAGCCCAGATACGCAGTATTTT. Its protein product is CASSLVASGSPDTQYF.

The chain has TRBV7-8 and TRBJ1-2; D call uncertain. The CDR3 has 15 residues. Trimming removed 3 bases at V and 6 bases at J, with 17 bases between. Looked up from germline, CDR1 is SGHVS and CDR2 is FQNEAQ. Here the CDR3 reads CASSLRETGGDGYTF. CDR3 bases: TGTGCCAGCAGCTTGAGGGAGACCGGAGGTGATGGCTACACCTTC.

J is TRBJ1-2 and V is TRBV11-2; D is uncertain. V lost 5 bases and J 8 bases, leaving 24 bases between the germline ends. Per germline, CDR1 SGHAT and CDR2 FQNNGV. The CDR3 loop spans 16 amino acids. The CDR3 protein is CASSPRLFPGEEGYTF. The CDR3, as DNA: TGTGCCAGCAGCCCCCGCCTGTTCCCTGGAGAAGAGGGCTACACCTTC.

This clone appeared a single time. The chain combines TRBV7-3 with TRBJ2-1, with D tentatively TRBD2 (6 bases). The CDR3 has 14 residues. The germline V and J ends were trimmed by 5 bases and 0 bases, with 8 bases remaining between them. Germline V gene data show CDR1 as SGHTA and CDR2 as FQGTGA. The CDR3 DNA follows: TGTGCCAGCAGCCAGACTAGCTCCTACAATGAGCAGTTCTTC. As protein: CASSQTSSYNEQFF.

This clone was detected many times. The rearrangement uses TRBV28 and TRBJ2-7; the D is unclear. CDR1 is MDHEN, CDR2 SYDVKM, per germline. The CDR3 is 13 amino acids. V lost 2 bases and J lost 4, with 9 bases in between. The CDR3 region has the DNA TGTGCCAGCAGTTTAGTCGCCCGGTACGAGCAGTACTTC. Translated: CASSLVARYEQYF.

V is TRBV5-1 and J is TRBJ1-5, with D unclear. Between the trimmed V and J ends, which lost 0 bases and 5 bases, there was a span of 6 bases. Looked up from germline, CDR1 is SGHRS and CDR2 is YFSETQ. The length of the CDR3 is 13 residues. The CDR3 coding sequence is TGCGCCAGCAGCTTGGGCTATGATCAGCCCCAGCATTTT. This sequence encodes CASSLGYDQPQHF. The full variable domain, completed using reference TRBV5-1 and TRBJ1-5, is KAGVTQTPRYLIKTRGQQVTLSCSPISGHRSVSWYQQTPGQGLQFLFEYFSETQRNKGNFPGRFSGRQFSNSRSEMNVSTLELGDSALYLCASSLGYDQPQHFGDGTRLSIL.

The V call is TRBV30, the J call TRBJ2-1, with 10 bases fitting TRBD1. This CDR3 has 14 residues. V lost 5 bases, J lost 7 bases, and 8 bases stayed unmatched. CDR1 and CDR2 from the germline V gene are GTSNPN and SVGIG (reference sequence). CDR3 nucleotide sequence: TGTGCCTGGGGAAAGGGACAGGGGAAGAATGAGCAGTTCTTC. It codes for CAWGKGQGKNEQFF.

The gene calls are TRBV6-6 and TRBJ2-4; D perhaps matches TRBD1 (6 bases). CDR1 is MNHNY and CDR2 is SVGAGI in the germline V gene (reference sequence). This CDR3 region has 15 residues. V was cut by 5 bases and J by 0 bases, with 11 bases left in between. The CDR3 sequence is CASSAYREAKNIQYF. CDR3 coding DNA: TGTGCCAGCAGTGCCTACAGGGAAGCCAAAAACATTCAGTACTTC.

The chain has TRBV6-5 and TRBJ1-2; a possible D gene is TRBD1 (5 bases). V was pared by 5 bases and J by 5 bases, with 12 bases between. CDR3 size: 13 residues. The germline gives CDR1 MNHEY, CDR2 SVGAGI. CDR3 sequence (DNA): TGTGCCAGCAGTGCAGGGTCCCCTTATGGCTACACCTTC. This codes for CASSAGSPYGYTF.

This clone was counted a single time. The chain carries TRBV19 and TRBJ2-7, with D perhaps matching TRBD2 (6 bases). V lost 5 bases and J lost 0, with 11 bases in between. The length of the CDR3 is 14 residues. CDR1 LNHDA and CDR2 SQIVND come from the germline V gene (reference sequence). Here the CDR3 reads CASSRSGSSYEQYF. The CDR3 nucleotides read TGTGCCAGTAGTCGTAGCGGCAGCTCCTACGAGCAGTACTTC.

This clone was found a few times. The J gene is TRBJ1-5, the V gene TRBV5-6; D is unclear. V was clipped by 4 bases and J by 0 bases, with 11 bases between them. This CDR3 has 15 amino acids. Germline lookup yields CDR1 SGHDT and CDR2 YYEEEE. The CDR3 DNA reads as TGTGCCAGCAGCAAACAGACCCTTAGCAATCAGCCCCAGCATTTT. Protein: CASSKQTLSNQPQHF.

The chain employs TRBV5-4 and TRBJ1-2; TRBD1 matches 8 bases. Germline assignment: CDR1 SGHNT and CDR2 YYREEE (reference sequence). V lost 0 bases to trimming and J lost 4 bases; unmatched junction nucleotides: 5. The CDR3 totals 15 residues. CDR3 amino acids: CASSLVAGTGYGYTF. CDR3 DNA: TGTGCCAGCAGCTTGGTCGCCGGGACAGGCTATGGCTACACCTTC.

V gene TRBV2 combines with J gene TRBJ2-5, with D tentatively TRBD1 (6 bases). With 2 bases removed from V and 5 bases from J, the gap between germline ends came to 15 bases. Germline V CDR1 and CDR2: SNHLY, FYNNEI. The CDR3 has 15 residues. In nucleotides, the CDR3 is TGTGCCAGCAGTGAACAGGGGCAACCTCGGGAGACCCAGTACTTC. It codes for CASSEQGQPRETQYF.

In this sample, this clone turned up once. The V call is TRBV5-1, the J call TRBJ2-7, with 14 nucleotides matching TRBD2. V dropped 4 bases and J dropped 3; count of bases not matched to a gene: 6. The CDR3 is 16 amino acids. From germline, CDR1 is SGHRS and CDR2 YFSETQ. CDR3 DNA sequence: TGCGCCAGCAGCCCGGGACTAGCGGGGGCCATCTACGAGCAGTACTTC. It is translated as CASSPGLAGAIYEQYF.

J is TRBJ2-5 and V is TRBV25-1, with D perhaps matching TRBD1 (6 bases). CDR1 and CDR2 (germline): MGHDK, SYGVNS. The CDR3 length is 16 residues. Trimming removed 0 bases from V and 2 bases from J, with 13 bases in between. DNA for the CDR3: TGTGCCAGCAGTGAATATGGCCCAGGGGCACAAGAGACCCAGTACTTC. It yields the protein CASSEYGPGAQETQYF. Complete variable domain (other parts from reference TRBV25-1 and TRBJ2-5): EADIYQTPRYLVIGTGKKITLECSQTMGHDKMYWYQQDPGMELHLIHYSYGVNSTEKGDLSSESTVSRIRTEHFPLTLESARPSHTSQYLCASSEYGPGAQETQYFGPGTRLLVL.

This CDR3 reads CAIGRQGSTDTQYF. In nucleotides, the CDR3 is TGTGCCATCGGGAGACAGGGTAGCACAGATACGCAGTATTTT. V and J are TRBV10-3 and TRBJ2-3; 7 nucleotides align to TRBD1. Trimming at V came to 8 bases and at J to 0 bases, leaving 5 bases not matched to a gene. The CDR3 consists of 14 residues. Per germline, CDR1 ENHRY and CDR2 SYGVKD.

This clone has a single count. This chain uses TRBV5-1 with TRBJ2-2; D remains ambiguous. CDR1 and CDR2 from the germline V gene are SGHRS and YFSETQ. The V and J ends lost 5 bases and 4 bases respectively, with 9 bases between them. This CDR3 contains 13 residues. The CDR3 loop is CASSNRPTGELFF. CDR3 coding DNA: TGCGCCAGCAGTAACAGACCCACCGGGGAGCTGTTTTTT.

Concerning this clone: The junction and the germline gene differ at one end; a read error may be behind it. The chain combines TRBV7-9 with TRBJ1-5, with D perhaps TRBD1 (5 bases). Germline CDR1 SEHNR, CDR2 FQNEAQ (reference sequence). This CDR3 spans 15 amino acids. As DNA, the CDR3 is TGTTCCAGCAGCTTAGGCGGGGGGGGAGGCCAGCCCCAGCATTTT. Translated: CSSSLGGGGGQPQHF.

The chain couples TRBV19 to TRBJ1-1; D not resolved. Trimming removed 3 bases from V and 4 bases from J, with 9 bases in between. The CDR3 spans 13 residues. Looked up from germline, CDR1 is LNHDA and CDR2 is SQIVND (reference sequence). CDR3 coding DNA: TGTGCCAGTAGTATGTATCGGGGCACTGAAGCTTTCTTT. Its translation: CASSMYRGTEAFF. Combining the CDR3 with reference TRBV19 and TRBJ1-1 gives the whole variable domain DGGITQSPKYLFRKEGQNVTLSCEQNLNHDAMYWYRQDPGQGLRLIYYSQIVNDFQKGDIAEGYSVSREKKESFPLTVTSAQKNPTAFYLCASSMYRGTEAFFGQGTRLTVV.

V and J are TRBV29-1 and TRBJ2-7; D may be TRBD2 (5 bases). The CDR3 is 12 residues long. Trimming removed 4 bases at V and 6 bases at J, with 13 bases between. The V gene's germline CDR1 is SQVTM and CDR2 ANQGSEA. The CDR3 region is CSVAVAGFEQYF. CDR3 nucleotides: TGCAGCGTTGCGGTGGCGGGTTTCGAGCAGTACTTC.

The chain employs TRBV4-2 and TRBJ2-1; TRBD2 aligns across 10 bases. Germline CDR1 LGHNA, CDR2 YNFKEQ. V shed 0 bases and J 4 bases; nucleotides not matched to a gene: 6. This CDR3 is 17 amino acids long. CDR3 loop: CASSQDPGLALYNEQFF. The CDR3 nucleotides read TGTGCCAGCAGCCAAGATCCGGGACTAGCGTTATACAATGAGCAGTTCTTC.